Listed here is a single TCR beta chain. Assay: immunoSEQ multiplex PCR; the TCRdb copy retains only in-frame clones and omits some. The sample consists of 50,000 or so clones, roughly 91% of them appearing once. This specimen comes from a study of OX40 agonist ivuxolimab in advanced cancers. The CDR3 sequence is 15 residues long. V was clipped by 3 bases and J by 4 bases; unmatched bases: 1. In germline, CDR1 is SGHRS, CDR2 YFSETQ. The chain joins TRBV5-1 to TRBJ2-3; 14 bases are shared with TRBD2. The starting material was CD4+ or CD8+ T cells sorted from blood, obtained in a trial of the OX40 agonist ivuxolimab. The receptor was isolated from an adult with an advanced solid tumor such as melanoma, head and neck, liver or kidney cancer. The CDR3 DNA reads TGCGCCAGCAGCTCGACTAGCGGGGGGGCAGATACGCAGTATTTT. This sequence encodes CASSSTSGGADTQYF. Combining the CDR3 with reference TRBV5-1 and TRBJ2-3 gives the whole variable domain KAGVTQTPRYLIKTRGQQVTLSCSPISGHRSVSWYQQTPGQGLQFLFEYFSETQRNKGNFPGRFSGRQFSNSRSEMNVSTLELGDSALYLCASSSTSGGADTQYFGPGTRLTVL.